Described below is a single T cell receptor (beta chain) sequence and its context. The sample comes from a study of blood T cell repertoires in COVID-19. Study as a whole: Acute and convalescent COVID-19 samples came from the United States, Italy and Spain. T cells, B-cell-depleted T cells, or PBMCs supplied cDNA or gDNA.

The authors' processing: Reference gene primer amplification yielded estimated nucleated cell counts. TCRdb's table, derived via immunoSEQ multiplex PCR, lists solely in-frame clones and lacks some. Clonal size and the V and J genes are those of that table, whereas D and trimming came from the DNA. The table shows around 200,000 clones, with nearly 90% occurring only once. The germline V gene has CDR1 SGHNT and CDR2 YYREEE (reference sequence). Losses at the gene ends were 1 base for V and 4 bases for J; bases not matched to a gene: 5. The CDR3 has 15 amino acids. Material: peripheral blood. The V call is TRBV5-4, the J call TRBJ2-5; 9 bases line up with TRBD1. The sequence came from a woman aged 18-35 years who had recovered from COVID-19. The CDR3 reads CASSLPQGATETQYF. The CDR3 nucleotides read TGTGCCAGCAGCTTGCCACAGGGGGCCACAGAGACCCAGTACTTC.